Listed here is a single T cell receptor beta chain. Its antigen is still unknown. The CDR3 runs 15 residues. This sample stems from a study of cytomegalovirus exposure and HLA in healthy donors. Study-wide points: Among TCR beta chains of equal frequency, HLA-associated ones were more clonally expanded in a later analysis. The study carried out a later analysis of TCR beta sequences. It associated some 17,000 of them with specific HLA alleles at a false discovery rate of 0.05. Cytomegalovirus association was listed for roughly 160 TCR beta chains.

The PCR was carried out with 60 Vbeta primers and 13 Jbeta primers. Assay: immunoSEQ multiplex PCR; the TCRdb copy retains only in-frame clones and omits some. The repertoire holds around 63,000 clones, with about 80% as singletons. This TCR was recovered from a man in his sixties in good health and CMV-seropositive. Sample: PBMCs. This chain connects TRBV21-1 to TRBJ2-5; TRBD1 is taken as the D call from the table, unchecked against the DNA. TRBV21-1 is a pseudogene. The CDR3 coding sequence is TGTGCCAGCAGCAAAGCGCAGGGGGCAGGTGAGACCCAGTACTTC. Protein: CASSKAQGAGETQYF.